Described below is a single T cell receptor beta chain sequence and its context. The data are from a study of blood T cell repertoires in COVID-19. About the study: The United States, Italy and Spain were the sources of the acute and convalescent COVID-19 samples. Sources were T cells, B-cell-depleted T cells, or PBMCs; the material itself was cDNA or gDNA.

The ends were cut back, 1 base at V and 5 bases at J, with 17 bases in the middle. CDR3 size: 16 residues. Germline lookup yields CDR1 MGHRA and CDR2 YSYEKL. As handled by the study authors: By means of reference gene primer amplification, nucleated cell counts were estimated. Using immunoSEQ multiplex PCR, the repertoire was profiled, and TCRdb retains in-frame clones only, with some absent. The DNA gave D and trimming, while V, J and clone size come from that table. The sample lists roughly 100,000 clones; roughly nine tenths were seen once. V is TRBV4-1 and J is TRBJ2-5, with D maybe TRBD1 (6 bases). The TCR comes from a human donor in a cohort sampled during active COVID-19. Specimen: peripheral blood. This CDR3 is CASSQGRNGGRETQYF. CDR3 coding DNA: TGCGCCAGCAGCCAAGGTCGAAATGGGGGCAGGGAGACCCAGTACTTC.